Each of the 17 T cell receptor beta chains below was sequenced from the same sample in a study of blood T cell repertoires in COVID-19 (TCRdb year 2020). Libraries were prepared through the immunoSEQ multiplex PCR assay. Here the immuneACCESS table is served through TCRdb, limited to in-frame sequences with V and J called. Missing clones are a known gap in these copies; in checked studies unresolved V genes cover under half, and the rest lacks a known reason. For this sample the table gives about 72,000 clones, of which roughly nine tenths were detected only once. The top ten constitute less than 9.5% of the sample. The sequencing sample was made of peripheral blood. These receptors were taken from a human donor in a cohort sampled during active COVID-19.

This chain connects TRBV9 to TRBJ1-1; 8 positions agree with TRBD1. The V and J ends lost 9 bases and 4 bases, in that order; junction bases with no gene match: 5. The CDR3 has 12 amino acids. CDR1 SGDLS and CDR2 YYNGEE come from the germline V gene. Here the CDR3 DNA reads TGTGCCACTGGCAGGGGGCTCACTGAAGCTTTCTTT. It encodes CATGRGLTEAFF. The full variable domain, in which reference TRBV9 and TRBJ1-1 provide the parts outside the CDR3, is DSGVTQTPKHLITATGQRVTLRCSPRSGDLSVYWYQQSLDQGLQFLIQYYNGEERAKGNILERFSAQQFPDLHSELNLSSLELGDSALYFCATGRGLTEAFFGQGTRLTVV.

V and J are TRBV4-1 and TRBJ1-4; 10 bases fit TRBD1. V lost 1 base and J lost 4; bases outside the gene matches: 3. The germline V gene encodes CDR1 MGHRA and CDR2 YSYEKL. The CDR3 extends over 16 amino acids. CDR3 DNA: TGCGCCAGCAGCCAAGTCGGGACAGGGGATAATGAAAAACTGTTTTTT. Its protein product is CASSQVGTGDNEKLFF.

The CDR3 DNA reads as TGTGCCAGTAGGACTAGCGGGGGAACAGATACGCAGTATTTT. As protein: CASRTSGGTDTQYF. This chain uses TRBV19 with TRBJ2-3, with 12 bases that match TRBD2. The V segment lost 6 bases and the J segment 3 bases; nucleotides outside the gene matches: 1. Germline CDR1 LNHDA, CDR2 SQIVND (reference sequence). CDR3 length: 14 amino acids.

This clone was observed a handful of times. The DNA of the CDR3 is TGCGCCAGCAGCTTGATTCCAGGCAACAATGAGCAGTTCTTC. Its protein is CASSLIPGNNEQFF. The rearrangement joins TRBV5-1 to TRBJ2-1; no firm D call. Trimming removed 1 base at V and 5 bases at J, with 10 bases between. The germline V gene encodes CDR1 SGHRS and CDR2 YFSETQ. There are 14 residues in the CDR3.

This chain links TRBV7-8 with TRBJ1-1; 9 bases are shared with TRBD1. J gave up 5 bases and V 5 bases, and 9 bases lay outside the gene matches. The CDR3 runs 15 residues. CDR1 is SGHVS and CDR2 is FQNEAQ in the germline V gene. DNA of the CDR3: TGTGCCAGCAGCCTCAGACAGGGGGGGGGAACTGAAGCTTTCTTT. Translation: CASSLRQGGGTEAFF.

CDR3 DNA sequence: TGTGCCAGCAGCTTAGGGTTCGGGAGCTCCTACAATGAGCAGTTCTTC. Amino acid sequence: CASSLGFGSSYNEQFF. The V and J genes are TRBV7-6 and TRBJ2-1, with D possibly TRBD2 on 6 matching bases. CDR3 length: 16 amino acids. Trimming removed 1 base from V and 0 bases from J, with 10 bases in between. Germline CDR1 is SGHVS and CDR2 is FNYEAQ.

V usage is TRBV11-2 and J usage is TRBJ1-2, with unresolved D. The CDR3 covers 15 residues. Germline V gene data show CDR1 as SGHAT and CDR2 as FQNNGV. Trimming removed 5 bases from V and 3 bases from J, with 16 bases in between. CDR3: CASSPLQDFDYGYTF. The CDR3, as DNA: TGTGCCAGCAGCCCCTTGCAGGACTTCGACTATGGCTACACCTTC.

The CDR3, as DNA: TGTGCCAGCAGTAAACAGGGGTCTAATCAGCCCCAGCATTTT. It codes for CASSKQGSNQPQHF. V gene TRBV2 combines with J gene TRBJ1-5, with 7 nucleotides matching TRBD1. CDR3 size: 14 residues. From germline, CDR1 is SNHLY and CDR2 FYNNEI. The V and J ends lost 5 bases and 4 bases, in that order; junction bases with no gene match: 5. The whole variable domain, filled in from reference TRBV2 and TRBJ1-5, reads EPEVTQTPSHQVTQMGQEVILRCVPISNHLYFYWYRQILGQKVEFLVSFYNNEISEKSEIFDDQFSVERPDGSNFTLKIRSTKLEDSAMYFCASSKQGSNQPQHFGDGTRLSIL.

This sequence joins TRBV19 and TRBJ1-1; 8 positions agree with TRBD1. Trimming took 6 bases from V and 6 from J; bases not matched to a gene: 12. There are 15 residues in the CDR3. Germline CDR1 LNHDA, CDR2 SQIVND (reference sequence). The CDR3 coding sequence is TGTGCCAGTAGAAGAGCAGGGGGCTCTATCCCTGAAGCTTTCTTT. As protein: CASRRAGGSIPEAFF.

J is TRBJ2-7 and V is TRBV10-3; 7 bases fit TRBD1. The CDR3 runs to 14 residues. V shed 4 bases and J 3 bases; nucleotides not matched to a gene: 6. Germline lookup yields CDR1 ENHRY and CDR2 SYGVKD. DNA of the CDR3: TGTGCCATCAGTGGTGGGACAGATATCTACGAGCAGTACTTC. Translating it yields CAISGGTDIYEQYF.

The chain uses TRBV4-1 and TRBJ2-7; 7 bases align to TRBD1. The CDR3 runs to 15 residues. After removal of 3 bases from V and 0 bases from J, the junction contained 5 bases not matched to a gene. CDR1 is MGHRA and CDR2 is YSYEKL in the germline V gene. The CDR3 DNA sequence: TGCGCCAGCAGCCAGGGCAGGGGGTCCTCCTACGAGCAGTACTTC. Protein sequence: CASSQGRGSSYEQYF.

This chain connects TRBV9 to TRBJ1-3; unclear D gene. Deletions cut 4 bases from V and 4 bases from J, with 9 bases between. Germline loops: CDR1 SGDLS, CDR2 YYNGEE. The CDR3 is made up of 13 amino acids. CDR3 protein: CASSSPGGNTIYF. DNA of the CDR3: TGTGCCAGCAGCTCTCCTGGCGGAAACACCATATATTTT.

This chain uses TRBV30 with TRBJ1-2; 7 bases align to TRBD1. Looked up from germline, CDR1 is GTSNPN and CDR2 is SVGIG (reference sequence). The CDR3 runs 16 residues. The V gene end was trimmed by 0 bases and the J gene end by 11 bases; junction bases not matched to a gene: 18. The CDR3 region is CAWSVQDRISTTEYTF. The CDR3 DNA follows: TGTGCCTGGAGTGTACAGGACAGGATCTCTACTACGGAGTACACCTTC. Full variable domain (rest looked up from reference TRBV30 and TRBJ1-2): SQTIHQWPATLVQPVGSPLSLECTVEGTSNPNLYWYRQAAGRGLQLLFYSVGIGQISSEVPQNLSASRPQDRQFILSSKKLLLSDSGFYLCAWSVQDRISTTEYTFGSGTRLTVV.

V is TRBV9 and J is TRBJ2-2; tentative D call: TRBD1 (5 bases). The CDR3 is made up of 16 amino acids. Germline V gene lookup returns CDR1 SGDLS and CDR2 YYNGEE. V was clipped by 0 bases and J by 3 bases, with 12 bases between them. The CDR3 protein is CASSVEGHTDTGELFF. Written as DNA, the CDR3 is TGTGCCAGCAGCGTAGAGGGGCACACGGACACCGGGGAGCTGTTTTTT. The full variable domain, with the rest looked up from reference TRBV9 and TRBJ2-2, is DSGVTQTPKHLITATGQRVTLRCSPRSGDLSVYWYQQSLDQGLQFLIQYYNGEERAKGNILERFSAQQFPDLHSELNLSSLELGDSALYFCASSVEGHTDTGELFFGEGSRLTVL.

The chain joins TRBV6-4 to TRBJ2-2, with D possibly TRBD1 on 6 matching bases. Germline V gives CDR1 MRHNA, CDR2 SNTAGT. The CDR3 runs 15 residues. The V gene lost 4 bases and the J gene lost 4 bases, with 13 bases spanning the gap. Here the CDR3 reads CASSVSGTLTGELFF. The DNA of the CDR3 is TGTGCCAGCAGTGTGTCCGGGACACTCACCGGGGAGCTGTTTTTT.

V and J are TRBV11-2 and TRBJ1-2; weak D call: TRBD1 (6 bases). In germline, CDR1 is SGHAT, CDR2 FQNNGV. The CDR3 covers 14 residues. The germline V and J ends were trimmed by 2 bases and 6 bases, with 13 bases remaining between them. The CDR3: CASSLNPGQNGYTF. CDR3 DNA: TGTGCCAGCAGCTTAAATCCGGGACAAAATGGCTACACCTTC.

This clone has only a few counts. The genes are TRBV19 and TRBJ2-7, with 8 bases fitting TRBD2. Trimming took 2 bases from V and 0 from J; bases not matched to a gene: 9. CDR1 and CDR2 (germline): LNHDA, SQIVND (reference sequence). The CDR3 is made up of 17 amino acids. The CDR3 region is CASSISGLAGSSYEQYF. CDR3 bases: TGTGCCAGTAGTATATCAGGGTTAGCGGGATCCTCCTACGAGCAGTACTTC.